This TCR beta chain appears in the sequencing data of a study of blood T cell repertoires in COVID-19. Study-level background: The United States, Italy and Spain provided the acute and convalescent COVID-19 samples.

V shed 4 bases and J shed 9 bases, with 10 bases lying between them. CDR1 and CDR2 from the germline V gene are MNHEY and SVGAGI. The CDR3 runs 12 residues. The study recruited people aged roughly 18 to 100 years across roughly 23 US areas. The method was immunoSEQ multiplex PCR; TCRdb's version includes in-frame clones alone and lacks a portion of them. The data contain roughly 240,000 clones, around 82% of them seen just once; the ten biggest clones take up approximately 4%. The V gene is TRBV6-5, the J gene TRBJ2-1; possibly TRBD2 for D (6 bases). Sequenced sample: PBMCs or T cells enriched from blood (not recorded which). This sequence was found in a woman aged 40 to 50 who had been exposed to COVID-19. The DNA for the CDR3 is TGTGCCAGCAGTTCTGTGGGAGGTGAGCAGTTCTTC. Translated, it gives CASSSVGGEQFF.